This T cell receptor (beta chain) was obtained from a study of blood T cell repertoires in COVID-19. Turning to the study itself: From T cells, B-cell-depleted T cells, or PBMCs came the material, which was cDNA or gDNA.

V dropped 1 base and J dropped 4 bases, with 14 bases sitting between them. The germline V gene encodes CDR1 SGHRS and CDR2 YFSETQ. The CDR3 has 15 amino acids. Per the original data handling: How many nucleated cells were present was estimated from reference gene primer amplification. Profiling relied on immunoSEQ multiplex PCR, and the TCRdb table lists in-frame clones only, not all of them. Clone size and V and J calls were adopted from that table, with D and trimming inferred from the DNA. The table lists about 74,000 clones, around 90% of them singletons. The receptor was derived from a woman older than 75 with active or convalescent COVID-19. The chain employs TRBV5-1 and TRBJ1-1; D is uncertain. The sequenced material came from peripheral blood. CDR3 nucleotide sequence: TGCGCCAGCAGCTTGTTCGGGGAGATTGGCACTGAAGCTTTCTTT. It yields the protein CASSLFGEIGTEAFF.